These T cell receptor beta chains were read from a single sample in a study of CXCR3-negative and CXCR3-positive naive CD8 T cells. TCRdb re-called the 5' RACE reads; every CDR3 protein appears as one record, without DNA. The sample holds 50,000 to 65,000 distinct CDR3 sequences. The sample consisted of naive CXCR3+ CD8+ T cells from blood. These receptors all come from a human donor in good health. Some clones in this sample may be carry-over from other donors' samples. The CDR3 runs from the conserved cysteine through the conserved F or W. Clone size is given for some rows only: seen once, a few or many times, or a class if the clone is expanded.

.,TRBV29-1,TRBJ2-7,CSARDGTYEQYF
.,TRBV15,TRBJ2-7,CATSREGEGPYEQYF
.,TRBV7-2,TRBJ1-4,CASSLVPGGNEKLFF
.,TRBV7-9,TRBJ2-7,CASSPGGPSYEQYF
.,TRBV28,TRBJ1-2,CASSRPGKGGYTF
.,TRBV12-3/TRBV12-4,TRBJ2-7,CASSSTGVSYEQYF
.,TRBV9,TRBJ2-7,CASSVSPANPQSYEQYF
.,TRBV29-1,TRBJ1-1,CSVEEGSEAFF
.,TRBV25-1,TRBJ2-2,CASKPGTGELFF
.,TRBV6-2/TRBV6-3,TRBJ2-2,CASTDRGRELFF
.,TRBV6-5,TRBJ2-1,CASSYLGAYNEQFF
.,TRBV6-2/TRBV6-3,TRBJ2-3,CASSIYREADTQYF
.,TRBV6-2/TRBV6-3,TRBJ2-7,CASSRPGPYEQYF
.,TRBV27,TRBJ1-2,CASSLDRGSYTF
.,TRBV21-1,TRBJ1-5,CASPSGANHQPQHF
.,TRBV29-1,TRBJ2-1,CSVVTTSGGYNEQFF
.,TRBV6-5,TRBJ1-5,CASSRQWDRNQPQHF
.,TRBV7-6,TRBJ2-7,CASSLEGQGSEQYF
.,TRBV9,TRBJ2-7,CASSVSSGGPREQYF
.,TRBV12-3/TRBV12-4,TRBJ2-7,CASSHPPRSEQYF
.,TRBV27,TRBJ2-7,CASSLAGPYEQYF
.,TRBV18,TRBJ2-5,CASSSDSGETQYF
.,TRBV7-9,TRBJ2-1,CASSLSGRYNEQFF
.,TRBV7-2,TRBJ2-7,CASSFGRGYEQYF
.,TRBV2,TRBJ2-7,CASSERTWYEQYF
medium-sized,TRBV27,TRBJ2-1,CASSPAPTGHNEQFF